The clone carrying this T cell receptor (beta chain) was picked up many times. This entry belongs to a study of T cell repertoires in cytomegalovirus infection. Study background: Matching HLA type, along with CMV infection, was indicated by public TCR beta signatures.

From the reads, TCRdb called clonotypes with MiXCR, one entry per CDR3 protein. The sample contains about 300,000 distinct CDR3 sequences, 8% to 10% of which appear only once. CDR1 and CDR2 (germline): SGHDN, FVKESK. The CDR3 has 17 residues. V shed 3 bases and J 3 bases; nucleotides not matched to a gene: 7. The sequenced sample consisted of PBMCs. The sequence came from a human donor in good health (CMV status not recorded). Some clones in this sample may be carry-over from other donors' samples. This rearrangement joins TRBV14 to TRBJ2-1, with 11 nucleotides matching TRBD2. For the CDR3, the DNA is TGTGCCAGCAGCCAGGTTCTTAGCGGGGGGGTCTACAATGAGCAGTTCTTC. This codes for CASSQVLSGGVYNEQFF.